This entry lists 31 T cell receptor beta chains sequenced from one sample in a study of blood T cell repertoires in COVID-19. Assay: immunoSEQ multiplex PCR; the TCRdb copy retains only in-frame clones and omits some. The repertoire consists of approximately 70,000 clones, with around 89% occurring once and the leading ten covering approximately 6.8%. The specimen was peripheral blood. These receptors came from a woman aged 70-85 years with acute or convalescent COVID-19.

The chain joins TRBV4-1 to TRBJ2-5; tentative D call: TRBD2 (6 bases). Germline V lookup: CDR1 MGHRA, CDR2 YSYEKL. The CDR3 has 16 amino acids. Trimming removed 1 base from V and 2 bases from J, with 14 bases in between. The CDR3 nucleotides are TGCGCCAGCAGCCAAGGGGTAGCGGCATCTCAAGAGACCCAGTACTTC. Translated: CASSQGVAASQETQYF.

The chain couples TRBV5-1 to TRBJ1-4; no clear D. V gave up 2 bases and J gave up 7 bases, with 12 bases separating them. The CDR3 length is 14 residues. Germline CDR1 SGHRS, CDR2 YFSETQ. In DNA form, the CDR3 reads TGCGCCAGCAGCTTCAGCGGGCAGGCTGAAAAACTGTTTTTT. This translates into CASSFSGQAEKLFF.

This chain joins TRBV6-5 and TRBJ2-1; perhaps TRBD1 as D (6 bases). The V end was cut by 8 bases, the J end by 0 bases, with 14 bases between. The CDR3 covers 15 residues. The V gene's germline CDR1 is MNHEY and CDR2 SVGAGI. The CDR3 spells CASRLDRSSYNEQFF. Written as DNA, the CDR3 is TGTGCCAGCCGATTAGACAGGAGCTCCTACAATGAGCAGTTCTTC.

The rearrangement links TRBV21-1 to TRBJ2-3; the table's D call, TRBD1, was not checked against the DNA. TRBV21-1 represents a pseudogene. This CDR3 contains 19 residues. This CDR3 is CASRGPGTAAASTRDTQYF. For the CDR3, the DNA is TGTGCCAGCAGGGGACCTGGGACAGCGGCCGCAAGCACCCGAGATACGCAGTATTTT.

The table lists this clone with a count of one. The chain has TRBV4-1 and TRBJ2-7, with 8 nucleotides matching TRBD2. J lost 3 bases, V lost 0 bases, and 7 bases had no gene match. This CDR3 region has 16 residues. CDR1 and CDR2 from the germline V gene are MGHRA and YSYEKL. In nucleotides, the CDR3 is TGCGCCAGCAGCCAAGACCCACTCAGCGGGAGCTACGAGCAGTACTTC. Encoded protein: CASSQDPLSGSYEQYF.

The rearrangement links TRBV6-5 to TRBJ2-1; weak D call: TRBD1 (5 bases). The V and J ends lost 5 bases and 4 bases respectively, with 9 bases between them. Germline V gene lookup returns CDR1 MNHEY and CDR2 SVGAGI. The CDR3 is 13 amino acids. The DNA of the CDR3 is TGTGCCAGCAGTACAGGCCAGTACAATGAGCAGTTCTTC. Translation: CASSTGQYNEQFF.

The rearrangement links TRBV2 to TRBJ2-5, with 11 nucleotides matching TRBD1. V shed 7 bases, J shed 5 bases, and the junction held 9 bases outside the gene matches. This CDR3 spans 15 amino acids. Germline V lookup: CDR1 SNHLY, CDR2 FYNNEI. DNA of the CDR3: TGTGCCAGCATCCCGGGACAGGGGGGATTTGAGACCCAGTACTTC. Its translation is CASIPGQGGFETQYF. The full variable domain, with the rest looked up from reference TRBV2 and TRBJ2-5, is EPEVTQTPSHQVTQMGQEVILRCVPISNHLYFYWYRQILGQKVEFLVSFYNNEISEKSEIFDDQFSVERPDGSNFTLKIRSTKLEDSAMYFCASIPGQGGFETQYFGPGTRLLVL.

The chain is built from TRBV25-1 and TRBJ1-2; D is perhaps TRBD1 (6 bases). The CDR3 spans 12 residues. Trimming stripped 8 bases from V and 2 bases from J, with 9 bases between. Germline-derived CDR1 and CDR2 are MGHDK and SYGVNS. The CDR3 here is CASQRGNYGYTF. CDR3 coding DNA: TGTGCCAGCCAAAGGGGGAACTATGGCTACACCTTC.

The chain couples TRBV29-1 to TRBJ1-1, with D perhaps TRBD1 (6 bases). This CDR3 has 12 residues. Trimming took 8 bases from V and 4 from J, leaving 14 bases between them. Germline V gene sequence: CDR1 SQVTM, CDR2 ANQGSEA. Here the CDR3 DNA reads TGCAGCTCCCGAGGGGGAAGCACTGAAGCTTTCTTT. Encoded protein: CSSRGGSTEAFF.

The chain carries TRBV15 and TRBJ2-7; the match to TRBD2 covers 7 bases. The CDR3 runs 14 residues. The ends lost 1 base at V and 5 bases at J; junction bases unmatched: 5. Germline V gene lookup returns CDR1 LNHNV and CDR2 YYDKDF (reference sequence). This CDR3 reads CATSRGGSGNEQYF. CDR3 DNA sequence: TGTGCCACCAGCAGAGGAGGGAGCGGGAACGAGCAGTACTTC.

This clone was observed a handful of times. This chain uses TRBV4-2 with TRBJ1-1, with 9 nucleotides matching TRBD1. The CDR3 contains 16 residues. Per the germline V gene, CDR1 is LGHNA and CDR2 is YNFKEQ. Germline trimming cut 4 bases from V and 8 bases from J; bases unmatched to any gene: 14. The CDR3 bases are TGTGCCAGCAGCCTCCCCCCGGGACAGGGAGCAGGCGAAGCTTTCTTT. It translates to CASSLPPGQGAGEAFF.

The chain uses TRBV5-8 and TRBJ1-3; D ambiguous. The CDR3 spans 14 residues. V shed 2 bases and J shed 0 bases, with 6 bases lying between them. In germline, CDR1 is SGHTS, CDR2 YDEGEE. CDR3 region: CASSFEGSGNTIYF. The CDR3 coding sequence is TGTGCCAGCAGCTTTGAGGGCTCTGGAAACACCATATATTTT.

This chain uses TRBV6-5 with TRBJ2-6, with D tentatively TRBD1 (6 bases). There are 15 residues in the CDR3. Trimming pared 6 bases from V and 2 bases from J, leaving 11 bases between. Germline lookup yields CDR1 MNHEY and CDR2 SVGAGI. CDR3 sequence (DNA): TGTGCCAGCAGGCCACAGGGAGCTGGGGCCAACGTCCTGACTTTC. Translated: CASRPQGAGANVLTF.

This clone was counted many times. V and J are TRBV27 and TRBJ2-6; 8 bases line up with TRBD1. This CDR3 contains 20 residues. V lost 2 bases, J lost 0 bases, and 12 bases stayed unmatched. Germline V gene sequence: CDR1 MNHEY, CDR2 SMNVEV (reference sequence). The CDR3 nucleotides read TGTGCCAGCAGTTTACTACTTACAGGGGGGAGCACCTCTGGGGCCAACGTCCTGACTTTC. Its translation: CASSLLLTGGSTSGANVLTF.

The chain combines TRBV7-3 with TRBJ1-1, with no clear D. The length of the CDR3 is 13 residues. Germline V gene lookup returns CDR1 SGHTA and CDR2 FQGTGA. Trimming stripped 5 bases from V and 6 bases from J, with 13 bases between. CDR3 bases: TGTGCCAGCAGCCCGGCGGGGAAGGCTGAAGCTTTCTTT. Its translation is CASSPAGKAEAFF.

V gene TRBV24-1 combines with J gene TRBJ2-5; no definite D call. From germline, CDR1 is KGHDR and CDR2 SFDVKD. The ends were cut back, 0 bases at V and 5 bases at J, with 3 bases in the middle. The CDR3 is 12 residues long. The CDR3 bases are TGTGCCACCAGTGATTTGGAGGAGACCCAGTACTTC. It specifies CATSDLEETQYF.

This sequence joins TRBV19 and TRBJ1-1; 7 nucleotides agree with TRBD1. This CDR3 spans 16 amino acids. Germline loops: CDR1 LNHDA, CDR2 SQIVND (reference sequence). Germline trimming cut 3 bases from V and 2 bases from J; bases unmatched to any gene: 9. CDR3 protein: CASSIGQGDSNTEAFF. CDR3 nucleotides: TGTGCCAGTAGTATTGGTCAGGGGGACTCCAACACTGAAGCTTTCTTT.

The gene calls are TRBV6-2 or TRBV6-3 and TRBJ2-5; 7 bases align to TRBD2. Per the germline V gene, CDR1 is MNHEY and CDR2 is SVGEGT. Unmatched junction bases numbered 3, after V lost 4 bases and J lost 1 base. This CDR3 contains 14 residues. The CDR3 nucleotides read TGTGCCAGCAGTTCCCTAGCGGTCCAAGAGACCCAGTACTTC. Protein: CASSSLAVQETQYF.

The V and J genes are TRBV6-6 and TRBJ2-3; tentative D call: TRBD2 (5 bases). V was shortened by 4 bases and J by 2 bases, with 7 bases between the two germline ends. The V gene's germline CDR1 is MNHNY and CDR2 SVGAGI (reference sequence). The length of the CDR3 is 13 residues. The CDR3 here is CASSFRDTDTQYF. Here the CDR3 DNA reads TGTGCCAGCAGTTTCCGGGACACAGATACGCAGTATTTT.

This chain joins TRBV5-4 and TRBJ2-1, with a tentative D call TRBD2 (5 bases). V was cut by 0 bases and J by 10 bases, with 5 bases left in between. The CDR3 sequence is 11 residues long. Per the germline V gene, CDR1 is SGHNT and CDR2 is YYREEE (reference sequence). The CDR3 loop reads CASSLAGEQFF. In DNA, the CDR3 is TGTGCCAGCAGCTTGGCGGGGGAGCAGTTCTTC.

V gene TRBV4-3 combines with J gene TRBJ2-3; 7 bases are shared with TRBD1. Germline CDR1 LGHNA, CDR2 YSLEER. This CDR3 spans 17 amino acids. J gave up 1 base and V 1 base, and 8 bases lay outside the gene matches. The chain's CDR3 is CASSQGTGAGGTDTQYF. CDR3 in DNA: TGCGCCAGCAGCCAAGGTACAGGGGCAGGGGGCACAGATACGCAGTATTTT.

The J gene is TRBJ2-7, the V gene TRBV21-1; no DNA check was done on the table's D call, TRBD2. TRBV21-1 is a listed pseudogene. The CDR3 is 15 amino acids. CDR3 sequence: CAAHKTGTSGNEQYF. The CDR3 DNA sequence: TGTGCCGCCCACAAAACCGGGACTAGCGGGAACGAGCAGTACTTC.

The CDR3 nucleotides are TGTGCCAGCAGTGAAGGGCAGGGAGGCTATGGCTACACCTTC. Translating it yields CASSEGQGGYGYTF. The J gene is TRBJ1-2, the V gene TRBV2; maybe TRBD1 (5 bases). Trimming cost V 1 base and J 4 bases, with 10 bases left between them. The CDR3 contains 14 residues. Germline V gives CDR1 SNHLY, CDR2 FYNNEI.

The CDR3 reads CAWKGSAYPYNSPLHF. CDR3 sequence (DNA): TGTGCCTGGAAGGGGTCAGCCTACCCTTATAATTCACCCCTCCACTTT. The rearrangement uses TRBV30 and TRBJ1-6; maybe TRBD1 (5 bases). CDR1 is GTSNPN and CDR2 is SVGIG in the germline V gene (reference sequence). V lost 4 bases to trimming and J lost 4 bases, with 17 bases between them. CDR3 length: 16 residues.

The CDR3 nucleotides are TGTGCCAGCAGCTTCCTCGGGGGGACTAGGGGTAATGAGCAGTTCTTC. Translating it yields CASSFLGGTRGNEQFF. The rearrangement joins TRBV7-2 to TRBJ2-1; TRBD2 agrees at 8 bases. CDR1 SGHTA and CDR2 FQGNSA come from the germline V gene. The CDR3 covers 16 residues. Trimming removed 3 bases from V and 7 bases from J; junction bases left unmatched: 11.

The V call is TRBV5-8, the J call TRBJ2-7; no definite D call. Germline lookup yields CDR1 SGHTS and CDR2 YDEGEE. Trimming cost V 0 bases and J 0 bases, with 4 bases left between them. The CDR3 spans 13 residues. CDR3 bases: TGTGCCAGCAGCTTGGGCAGCTCCTACGAGCAGTACTTC. Translation: CASSLGSSYEQYF.

V and J are TRBV7-9 and TRBJ1-6, with a weak D call TRBD1 (5 bases). The length of the CDR3 is 14 residues. The V gene lost 3 bases and the J gene lost 11 bases, with 14 bases spanning the gap. CDR1 is SEHNR and CDR2 is FQNEAQ in the germline V gene (reference sequence). The CDR3 here is CASSLEGAPPPLHF. CDR3 bases: TGTGCCAGCAGCTTGGAAGGGGCGCCTCCACCCCTCCACTTT. Full variable domain (rest looked up from reference TRBV7-9 and TRBJ1-6): DTGVSQNPRHKITKRGQNVTFRCDPISEHNRLYWYRQTLGQGPEFLTYFQNEAQLEKSRLLSDRFSAERPKGSFSTLEIQRTEQGDSAMYLCASSLEGAPPPLHFGNGTRLTVT.

This chain links TRBV12-3 or TRBV12-4 with TRBJ2-3; D remains ambiguous. Trimming took 2 bases from V and 6 from J, leaving 6 bases between them. This CDR3 region has 12 residues. For the CDR3, the DNA is TGTGCCAGCAGTTTAATCCGGGATACGCAGTATTTT. This codes for CASSLIRDTQYF.

The V gene is TRBV7-9, the J gene TRBJ1-5; 7 bases fit TRBD1. The CDR3 is 18 residues long. CDR1 and CDR2 (germline): SEHNR, FQNEAQ (reference sequence). The J segment lost 0 bases and the V segment lost 1 base, leaving 9 bases of the junction unmatched. As DNA, the CDR3 is TGTGCCAGCAGCTTAGATCGGGACAGACACTATAGCAATCAGCCCCAGCATTTT. This encodes CASSLDRDRHYSNQPQHF.

Regarding this clone: This sample includes further DNA sequences coding for the same CDR3. The chain combines TRBV4-1 with TRBJ2-7, with TRBD1 matching 11 bases. J was trimmed by 2 bases and V by 1 base; bases with no gene match: 1. There are 15 residues in the CDR3. The V gene's germline CDR1 is MGHRA and CDR2 YSYEKL. CDR3 in DNA: TGCGCCAGCAGCCAAGGGACAGGGGGCACCTACGAGCAGTACTTC. Encoded protein: CASSQGTGGTYEQYF.

A few counts support this clone. The chain carries TRBV6-2 or TRBV6-3 and TRBJ1-2, with D unresolved. CDR3 length equals 13 residues. Germline lookup yields CDR1 MNHEY and CDR2 SVGEGT. V dropped 0 bases and J dropped 8 bases, with 10 bases sitting between them. The CDR3 coding sequence is TGTGCCAGCAGTTACTCCCCCCGGGGAGGCTACACCTTC. This translates into CASSYSPRGGYTF.